Described below is a single TCR beta chain sequence and its context. Original analysis: Estimation of nucleated cell counts relied on the amplification of reference gene primers. Measured with immunoSEQ multiplex PCR; TCRdb has only the in-frame clones, and not every one. The V and J calls and clone size come from that table; D and trimming were worked out from the DNA. The sample gives fewer than 200,000 clones, 70% to 90% of which show up once; 1.5% to 2% is in the top ten. This sample was included in a study of blood T cell repertoires in COVID-19. Whole-study context: Researchers got acute and convalescent COVID-19 samples from the United States, Italy and Spain. T cells, B-cell-depleted T cells, or PBMCs provided the cDNA or gDNA that served as material.

This CDR3 has 15 residues. With 1 base clipped from V and 5 bases from J, the junction kept 7 bases outside the gene matches. Germline CDR1 and CDR2: SGHRS and YFSETQ. The sequenced material came from peripheral blood. This clonotype was obtained from a man younger than 35 who had recovered from COVID-19. The chain joins TRBV5-1 to TRBJ2-3; 7 nucleotides agree with TRBD1. The CDR3 protein is CASSLTGEYGDTQYF. CDR3 nucleotides: TGCGCCAGCAGCTTGACAGGGGAATACGGAGATACGCAGTATTTT.